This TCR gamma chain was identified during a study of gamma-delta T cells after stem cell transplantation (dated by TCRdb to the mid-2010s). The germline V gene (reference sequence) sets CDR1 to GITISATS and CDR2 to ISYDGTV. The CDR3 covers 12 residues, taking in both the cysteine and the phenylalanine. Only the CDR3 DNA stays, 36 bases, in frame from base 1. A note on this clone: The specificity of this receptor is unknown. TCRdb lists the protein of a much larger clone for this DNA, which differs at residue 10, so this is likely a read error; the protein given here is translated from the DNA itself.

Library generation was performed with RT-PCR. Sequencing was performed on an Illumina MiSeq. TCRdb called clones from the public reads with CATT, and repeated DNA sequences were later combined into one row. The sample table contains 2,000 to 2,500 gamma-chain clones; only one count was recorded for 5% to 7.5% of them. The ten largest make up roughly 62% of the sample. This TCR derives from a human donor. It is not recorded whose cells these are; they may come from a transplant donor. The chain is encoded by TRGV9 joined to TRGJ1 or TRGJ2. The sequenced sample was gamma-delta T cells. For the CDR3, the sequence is CALWEVRYKQLF. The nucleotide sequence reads TGTGCCTTGTGGGAGGTGCGGTATAAGCAACTCTTT.